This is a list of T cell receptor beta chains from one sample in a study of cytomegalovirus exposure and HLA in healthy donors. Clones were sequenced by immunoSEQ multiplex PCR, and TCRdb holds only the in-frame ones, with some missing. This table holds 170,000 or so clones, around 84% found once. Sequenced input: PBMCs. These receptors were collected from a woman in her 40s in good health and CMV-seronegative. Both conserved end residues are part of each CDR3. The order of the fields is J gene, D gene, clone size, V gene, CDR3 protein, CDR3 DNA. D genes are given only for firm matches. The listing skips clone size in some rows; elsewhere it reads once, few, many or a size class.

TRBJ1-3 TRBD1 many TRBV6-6 CASSDRDREPGNTIYF TGTGCCAGCTCCGACCGGGACAGGGAACCTGGAAACACCATATATTTT
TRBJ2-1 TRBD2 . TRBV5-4 CASMTSGGSYNEQFF TGTGCCAGCATGACTAGCGGGGGCTCCTACAATGAGCAGTTCTTC
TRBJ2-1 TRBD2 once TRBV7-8 CASSTGTRNNEQFF TGTGCCAGCAGCACCGGGACTAGGAACAATGAGCAGTTCTTC
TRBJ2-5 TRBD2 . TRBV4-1 CASSLKDPRASGGQETQYF TGCGCCAGCAGCCTTAAAGACCCTCGCGCCAGCGGGGGCCAAGAGACCCAGTACTTC
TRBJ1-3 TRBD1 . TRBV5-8 CASSWTGSGNTIYF TGTGCCAGCAGCTGGACAGGGTCTGGAAACACCATATATTTT
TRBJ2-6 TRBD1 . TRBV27 CASSPDRVAGANVLTF TGTGCCAGCAGTCCGGACAGGGTAGCTGGGGCCAACGTCCTGACTTTC
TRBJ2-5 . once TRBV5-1 CASSLADLPLAETQYF TGCGCCAGCAGCTTGGCGGATCTCCCCTTAGCAGAGACCCAGTACTTC
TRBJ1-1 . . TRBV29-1 CSVVNRLQQNTEAFF TGCAGCGTTGTGAACAGGTTACAGCAGAACACTGAAGCTTTCTTT
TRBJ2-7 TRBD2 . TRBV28 CASSRGGGGNEQYF TGTGCCAGCAGCCGCGGCGGGGGAGGTAACGAGCAGTACTTC
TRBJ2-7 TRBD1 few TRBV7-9 CASSLTGKFEQYF TGTGCCAGCAGTTTGACAGGGAAGTTTGAGCAGTACTTC
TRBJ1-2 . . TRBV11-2 CASSLPGGSYTF TGTGCCAGCAGCTTACCCGGGGGTAGCTACACCTTC
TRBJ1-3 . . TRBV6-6 CASSYTKTGGNTIYF TGTGCCAGCAGTTACACAAAAACAGGGGGAAACACCATATATTTT
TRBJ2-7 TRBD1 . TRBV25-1 CVSSPGQGAYEQYF TGTGTCAGCAGTCCCGGACAGGGGGCCTACGAGCAGTACTTC
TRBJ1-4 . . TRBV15 CATSLGGTNEKLFF TGTGCCACCAGCTTGGGGGGGACTAATGAAAAACTGTTTTTT
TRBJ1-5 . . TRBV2 CATLSGVGQPQHF TGTGCCACCCTCTCCGGGGTCGGTCAGCCCCAGCATTTT
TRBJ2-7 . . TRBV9 CASSASLGGPVREQYF TGTGCCAGCAGCGCCTCCCTCGGGGGACCAGTCCGGGAGCAGTACTTC
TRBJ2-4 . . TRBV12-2 CASRSSTGTSGGKVAKNIQYF TGTGCAAGTCGCTCTAGTACCGGGACTAGCGGGGGGAAAGTAGCCAAAAACATTCAGTACTTC
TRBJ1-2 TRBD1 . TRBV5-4 CASSRDRASDGYTF TGTGCCAGCAGCCGGGACAGGGCCTCGGATGGCTACACCTTC
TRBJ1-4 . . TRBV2 CASLKDSDEKLFF TGTGCCAGCTTAAAGGACTCAGATGAAAAACTGTTTTTT
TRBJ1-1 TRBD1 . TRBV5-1 CASSGQGQGNTEAFF TGCGCCAGCAGCGGACAGGGACAGGGGAACACTGAAGCTTTCTTT
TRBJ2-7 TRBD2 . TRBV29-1 CSVRSGGASYEQYF TGCAGCGTTCGAAGCGGGGGAGCTTCCTACGAGCAGTACTTC
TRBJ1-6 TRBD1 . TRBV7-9 CASRSGTGVSPLHF TGTGCCAGCAGATCCGGGACAGGGGTTTCACCCCTCCACTTT
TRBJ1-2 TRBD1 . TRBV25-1 CASGPQGWDGYTF TGTGCCAGCGGACCACAGGGGTGGGATGGCTACACCTTC
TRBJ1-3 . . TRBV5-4 CASSLEGVSSGNTIYF TGTGCCAGCAGCTTGGAAGGGGTTAGCTCTGGAAACACCATATATTTT
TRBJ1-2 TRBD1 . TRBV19 CASSPGTEFYGYTF TGTGCCAGTAGTCCGGGGACAGAATTTTATGGCTACACCTTC
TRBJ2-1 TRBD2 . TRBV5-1 CASSPADWTSGGPSYYNEQFF TGCGCCAGCAGCCCTGCCGATTGGACTAGCGGGGGCCCCTCTTACTACAATGAGCAGTTCTTC
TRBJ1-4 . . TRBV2 CASSLDRNNEKLFF TGTGCCAGCAGTTTAGACAGGAATAATGAAAAACTGTTTTTT
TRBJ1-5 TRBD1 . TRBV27 CASSIAGGDQPQHF TGTGCCAGCAGTATAGCAGGGGGAGATCAGCCCCAGCATTTT
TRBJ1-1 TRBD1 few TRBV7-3 CASSPVTDRAEAFF TGTGCCAGCAGCCCAGTAACAGACAGGGCTGAAGCTTTCTTT
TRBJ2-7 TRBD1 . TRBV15 CATSRDAGGYEQYF TGTGCCACCAGCAGAGATGCAGGGGGCTACGAGCAGTACTTC
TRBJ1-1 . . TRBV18 CASSPRTDTEAFF TGTGCCAGCTCGCCCCGGACAGACACTGAAGCTTTCTTT
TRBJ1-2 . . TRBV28 CASNTDYGYTF TGTGCTAGCAACACAGACTATGGCTACACCTTC
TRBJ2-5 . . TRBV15 CATSRDTRVQETQYF TGTGCCACCAGCAGAGATACGCGGGTACAAGAGACCCAGTACTTC
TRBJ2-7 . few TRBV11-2 CASSAVRVGQYF TGTGCCAGCAGTGCGGTACGGGTTGGGCAGTACTTC
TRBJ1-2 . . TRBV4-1 CASSPLEGVTNYGYTF TGCGCCAGCAGCCCCCTCGAGGGGGTTACTAACTATGGCTACACCTTC
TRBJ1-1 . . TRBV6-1 CASSRQTNTEAFF TGTGCCAGCAGTAGACAGACTAACACTGAAGCTTTCTTT
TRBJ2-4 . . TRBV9 CASSGNPAETKNIQYF TGTGCCAGCAGCGGAAACCCCGCGGAAACCAAAAACATTCAGTACTTC
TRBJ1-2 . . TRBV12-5 CASGSLGLDGYTF TGTGCTAGTGGTTCCCTAGGTCTGGATGGCTACACCTTC
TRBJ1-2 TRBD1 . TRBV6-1 CATAVTGGLGYTF TGTGCCACTGCCGTGACAGGGGGCCTTGGCTACACCTTC
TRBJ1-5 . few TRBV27 CASRQGSNQPQHF TGTGCCAGCAGACAGGGAAGCAATCAGCCCCAGCATTTT
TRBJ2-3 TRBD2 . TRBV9 CASSARLAGTDTQYF TGTGCCAGCAGCGCTCGACTAGCGGGGACAGATACGCAGTATTTT